This T cell receptor beta chain was sequenced for a study of T cells expressing NK-cell markers. A word on this clonotype: Its antigen is unknown.

Findings and limits, study-wide: There were a few donors in whom these clonotypes also led the CD3+CD56-NKG2C+ fraction.

Synthesis of TCR beta cDNA relied on 5'RACE template switching carrying UMIs. TCRdb re-analyzed the 5' RACE reads; it lists each CDR3 protein once, without DNA. This sample's table has 400,000 to 500,000 distinct CDR3 sequences. Germline CDR1 is DFQATT and CDR2 is SNEGSKA (reference sequence). The CDR3 has 14 residues. The sequencing input was blood T cells: a sorted CD56 or NKG2C T cell subset, CD4+ or CD8+ T cells, or bulk PBMC T cells (not recorded which). The sequence derives from a woman aged 18 to 69 in good health. This chain links TRBV20-1 with TRBJ2-3; TCRdb's D call of TRBD2 is untestable without DNA. The CDR3 spells CSASRTMAGDTQYF.